The rows below give T cell receptor beta chains drawn from one sample of a study of monozygotic twins with inflammatory bowel disease. TCRdb reprocessed the 5' RACE reads, keeping one entry per CDR3 protein, no DNA. Recorded for this sample: some 400,000 distinct CDR3 sequences. Sequenced: blood. Receptors originate from a human donor with ulcerative colitis or Crohn's disease, or a healthy co-twin of an affected twin (not recorded which). The CDR3 runs from the conserved cysteine through the conserved F or W.

V gene,J gene,CDR3 protein
TRBV7-2,TRBJ2-2,CASSLIAGTLNTGELFF
TRBV12-3/TRBV12-4,TRBJ2-7,CASRVDRVAYEQYF
TRBV7-9,TRBJ2-1,CASSLDKTASRNEQFF
TRBV7-2,TRBJ1-5,CASSLRADGGDQPQHF
TRBV5-1,TRBJ2-5,CASHPLAGAETQYF
TRBV7-3,TRBJ1-1,CASSLLGVAEAFF
TRBV29-1,TRBJ1-1,CSASPANTEAFF
TRBV18,TRBJ2-1,CASSPGQGGSEQFF
TRBV12-3/TRBV12-4,TRBJ2-7,CASTLGPGTSEQYF
TRBV28,TRBJ2-1,CASSLDRAEQFF
TRBV5-4,TRBJ2-2,CASNTGNTGELFF
TRBV29-1,TRBJ2-1,CSVERLADYNEQFF
TRBV2,TRBJ2-5,CASSRHGAGETQYF
TRBV20-1,TRBJ1-2,CSASRTGGYVGYTF
TRBV28,TRBJ2-7,CASSEGQGRLNEQYF
TRBV5-1,TRBJ2-5,CASAPREETQYF
TRBV9,TRBJ2-1,CASSVLARGSYNEQFF
TRBV21-1,TRBJ1-2,CASSKADSRPNYGYTF
TRBV4-1,TRBJ2-2,CASSQGTVPGTGELFF
TRBV7-3,TRBJ1-2,CASSPHREAGSGGYTF
TRBV12-3/TRBV12-4,TRBJ2-1,CASSFIQVNEQFF
TRBV5-1,TRBJ1-5,CASSPDVSNQPQHF
TRBV5-4,TRBJ2-1,CASSLGDRDFYEQFF
TRBV18,TRBJ2-1,CASSPPVRQNNEQFF
TRBV5-1,TRBJ2-2,CASSLGQGIGELFF
TRBV20-1,TRBJ2-4,CSADPGQKNIQYF
TRBV6-5,TRBJ2-7,CASSYRRGEQYF
TRBV11-3,TRBJ2-3,CASSLNRGVASGKDTQYF
TRBV29-1,TRBJ2-3,CSVGSGSADTQYF
TRBV12-3/TRBV12-4,TRBJ1-5,CASSLTTGRYGQPQHF
TRBV9,TRBJ1-1,CASSPREVGMNTEAFF
TRBV7-9,TRBJ2-1,CASSPSDRVWNEQFF
TRBV5-1,TRBJ2-2,CASGPQGIEGTGELFF
TRBV7-2,TRBJ2-3,CASSPRSDSPLYF
TRBV27,TRBJ2-4,CASSLTQQGKNIQYF
TRBV7-3,TRBJ2-2,CASSLRLAGEPGELFF
TRBV7-9,TRBJ1-5,CASSSDGRGNQPQHF
TRBV12-3/TRBV12-4,TRBJ1-5,CASSLATGALQPQHF
TRBV5-1,TRBJ1-2,CASRGQPNYGYTF